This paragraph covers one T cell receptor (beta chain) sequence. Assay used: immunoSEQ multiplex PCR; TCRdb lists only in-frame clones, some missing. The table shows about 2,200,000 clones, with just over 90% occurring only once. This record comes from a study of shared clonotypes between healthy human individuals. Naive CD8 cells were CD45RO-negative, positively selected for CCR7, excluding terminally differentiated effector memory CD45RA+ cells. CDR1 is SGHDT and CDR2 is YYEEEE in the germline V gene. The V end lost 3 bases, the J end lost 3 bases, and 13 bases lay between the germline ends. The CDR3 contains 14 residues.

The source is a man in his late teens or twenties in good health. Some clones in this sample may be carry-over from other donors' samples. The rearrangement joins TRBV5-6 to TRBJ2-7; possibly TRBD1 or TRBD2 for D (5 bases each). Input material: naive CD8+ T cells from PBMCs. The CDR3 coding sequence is TGTGCCAGCAGCTGGGGACGGACGAACTACGAGCAGTACTTC. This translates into CASSWGRTNYEQYF.